The 8 T cell receptor beta chains below come from one sample, sequenced in a study of T cell repertoires in cytomegalovirus infection. A single record per CDR3 protein comes from TCRdb applying MiXCR to the reads. The sample records about 110,000 distinct CDR3 sequences, over 9.5% being singletons. No antigen is known for these receptors. Sequenced input: PBMCs, sequenced either directly or after in vitro stimulation (not recorded which). Receptor source: a human donor in good health (CMV status not recorded). Some clones in this sample may be carry-over from other donors' samples.

This clonotype has a count of ten or more. The gene calls are TRBV5-1 and TRBJ2-5; 7 nucleotides line up with TRBD1. Germline values: CDR1 SGHRS, CDR2 YFSETQ. V shed 10 bases and J 0 bases; nucleotides not matched to a gene: 3. The CDR3 runs 12 residues. CDR3 in DNA: TGCGCCGCCGGGACAGACCAAGAGACCCAGTACTTC. It yields the protein CAAGTDQETQYF.

V gene TRBV30 combines with J gene TRBJ1-1; D ambiguous. There are 11 residues in the CDR3. V was shortened by 2 bases and J by 6 bases, with 7 bases between the two germline ends. CDR1 GTSNPN and CDR2 SVGIG come from the germline V gene (reference sequence). The CDR3 sequence is CAWSLAAEAFF. In DNA, the CDR3 is TGTGCCTGGAGTTTGGCCGCTGAAGCTTTCTTT.

The table lists this clonotype with a count of one. This may be a read error: a much more frequent sequence differs by one nucleotide. The chain employs TRBV4-1 and TRBJ2-1; 9 bases are a match to TRBD2. Germline V CDR1 and CDR2: MGHRA, YSYEKL. This CDR3 is built from 14 residues. The CDR3 DNA follows: TGCACCAGCAGCCAGACTAGCGGCCTGAGGGAGCAGTTCTTC. Encoded protein: CTSSQTSGLREQFF.

V is TRBV4-1 and J is TRBJ2-7; TRBD2 matches 13 bases. Germline V lookup: CDR1 MGHRA, CDR2 YSYEKL. The ends lost 4 bases at V and 7 bases at J; junction bases unmatched: 10. This CDR3 is 16 amino acids long. CDR3 DNA sequence: TGCGCCAGCAGCCGACAGGGGGGGACTAGCGGGAAAGAGCAGTACGTC. As protein: CASSRQGGTSGKEQYV.

The chain recombines TRBV12-5 with TRBJ2-7, with 10 positions matching TRBD1. This CDR3 has 12 residues. V gave up 10 bases and J gave up 7 bases; unmatched junction bases: 7. Per the germline V gene, CDR1 is LGHNT and CDR2 is FRNRAP. The CDR3 DNA reads as TGTGCTACAGGGACAGGGGCTGGAGAGCAGTACTTC. It encodes CATGTGAGEQYF.

With respect to this clonotype: Germline and junction disagree at one end, which may indicate a read error. This chain connects TRBV28 to TRBJ2-7, with 9 positions matching TRBD2. The CDR3 covers 11 residues. CDR1 is MDHEN, CDR2 SYDVKM, per germline. In nucleotides, the CDR3 is TGTGCCAGCAGTTCCGGACTAGCGCCGGGGTTC. The encoded protein is CASSSGLAPGF.

This clonotype was recorded at least ten times. This sequence joins TRBV7-2 and TRBJ2-3; 8 positions agree with TRBD2. CDR3 length: 16 residues. V lost 5 bases to trimming and J lost 7 bases; unmatched junction nucleotides: 14. CDR1 and CDR2 (germline): SGHTA, FQGNSA. Written as DNA, the CDR3 is TGTGCCAGCAGCCCGCCAGGAGCGGGAGTCTTAAATACGCAGTATTTT. This gives the protein CASSPPGAGVLNTQYF.

This clonotype came up many times. This chain connects TRBV7-2 to TRBJ2-3; no clear D gene. Per germline, CDR1 SGHTA and CDR2 FQGNSA. The CDR3 has 14 amino acids. V dropped 1 base and J dropped 1 base, with 6 bases sitting between them. The CDR3 protein is CASSLGLGTDTQYF. The CDR3 nucleotides are TGTGCCAGCAGCTTAGGGCTGGGCACAGATACGCAGTATTTT.